This TCR beta chain was observed in a study of OX40 agonist ivuxolimab in advanced cancers. Looking at the study overall: Every 2 weeks, patients got intravenous ivuxolimab at one of six dose levels (0.01-10 mg/kg). Study-level points and caveats: In the 0.1 to 3.0 mg/kg range, CD4+ and CD8+ blood T cells had expanded clonally by week 6. Nonresponders, in some cases, also had low normalized T-cell clonal expansion.

TCRdb's table, derived via immunoSEQ multiplex PCR, lists solely in-frame clones and lacks some. The table shows roughly 65,000 clones, with around four fifths occurring only once. Comments on this clone: Its antigen remains unidentified.

Sequencing used CD4+ or CD8+ T cells sorted from blood, obtained in a trial of the OX40 agonist ivuxolimab. The TCR comes from an adult with an advanced solid tumor such as melanoma, head and neck, liver or kidney cancer.

The CDR3 coding sequence is TGTGCCAGCAGTATCGTACACGCCTACGAGCAGTACTTC. Translation gives CASSIVHAYEQYF. The genes are TRBV6-1 and TRBJ2-7; D is unresolved. The CDR3 loop spans 13 amino acids. V dropped 5 bases and J dropped 2 bases, with 10 bases sitting between them. CDR1 is MNHNS and CDR2 is SASEGT in the germline V gene.